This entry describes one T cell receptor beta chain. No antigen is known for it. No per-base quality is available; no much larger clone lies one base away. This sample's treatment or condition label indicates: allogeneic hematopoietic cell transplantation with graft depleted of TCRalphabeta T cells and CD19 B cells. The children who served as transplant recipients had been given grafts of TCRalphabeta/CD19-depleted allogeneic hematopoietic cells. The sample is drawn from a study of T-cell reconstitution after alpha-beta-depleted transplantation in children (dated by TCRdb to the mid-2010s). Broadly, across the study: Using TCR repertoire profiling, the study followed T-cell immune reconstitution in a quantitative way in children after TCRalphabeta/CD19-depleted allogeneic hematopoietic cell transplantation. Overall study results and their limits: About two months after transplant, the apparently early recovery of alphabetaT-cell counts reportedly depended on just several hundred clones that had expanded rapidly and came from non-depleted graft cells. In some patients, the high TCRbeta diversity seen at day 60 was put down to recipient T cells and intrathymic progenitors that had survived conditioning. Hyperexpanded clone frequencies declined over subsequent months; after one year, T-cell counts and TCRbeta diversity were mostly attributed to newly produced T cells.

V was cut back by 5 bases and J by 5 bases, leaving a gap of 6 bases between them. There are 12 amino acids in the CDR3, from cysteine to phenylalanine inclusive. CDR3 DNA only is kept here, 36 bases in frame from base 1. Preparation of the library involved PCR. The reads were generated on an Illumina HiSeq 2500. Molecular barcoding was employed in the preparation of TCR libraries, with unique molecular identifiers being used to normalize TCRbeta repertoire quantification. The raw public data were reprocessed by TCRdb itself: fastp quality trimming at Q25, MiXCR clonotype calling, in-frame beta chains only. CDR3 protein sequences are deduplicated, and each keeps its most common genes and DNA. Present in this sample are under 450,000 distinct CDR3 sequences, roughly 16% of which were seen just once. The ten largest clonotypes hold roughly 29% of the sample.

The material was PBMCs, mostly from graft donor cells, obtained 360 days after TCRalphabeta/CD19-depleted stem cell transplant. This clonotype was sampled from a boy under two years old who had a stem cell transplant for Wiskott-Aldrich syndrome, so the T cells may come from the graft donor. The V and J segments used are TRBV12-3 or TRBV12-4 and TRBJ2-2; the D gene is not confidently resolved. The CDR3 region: CASSVRTGELFF. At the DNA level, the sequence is TGTGCCAGCAGTGTAAGGACCGGGGAGCTGTTTTTT.